These 5 T cell receptor beta chains originate from one sample sequenced in a study of beta chain features in type 1 diabetes. Broader study findings: In every one of the four CD4+ subsets, TCRB CDR3s were moderately but significantly shorter in Type 1 diabetes patients.

Reverse transcribing all isolated RNA meant expressed TCRB transcripts were sequenced. Here immunoSEQ multiplex PCR was the method, and the copy in TCRdb shows in-frame clones only, minus some. The repertoire has more than 250,000 clones, about 15% of them found once; the top ten carry less than 0.02%. Their antigens remain unidentified. Source material: naive CD4+ T cells from blood. The origin of the receptors is a man in his late teens or twenties with type 1 diabetes.

J is TRBJ2-2 and V is TRBV11-2, with a weak D call TRBD1 (5 bases). The germline V and J ends were trimmed by 1 base and 2 bases, with 8 bases remaining between them. The CDR3 runs 15 residues. CDR1 and CDR2 (germline): SGHAT, FQNNGV. Here the CDR3 reads CASSLGQLNTGELFF. For the CDR3, the DNA is TGTGCCAGCAGCTTAGGACAGCTCAACACCGGGGAGCTGTTTTTT.

The rearrangement joins TRBV5-4 to TRBJ2-1; 8 bases are a match to TRBD2. The CDR3 is made up of 17 amino acids. The J segment lost 4 bases and the V segment lost 4 bases, leaving 13 bases of the junction unmatched. Germline CDR1 is SGHNT and CDR2 is YYREEE (reference sequence). CDR3 protein: CASSPRVGGRTYNEQFF. CDR3 sequence (DNA): TGTGCCAGCAGCCCTCGCGTGGGCGGGAGGACGTACAATGAGCAGTTCTTC.

This clone turned up a few times. The chain couples TRBV2 to TRBJ2-3; 7 bases are a match to TRBD2. The V gene end was trimmed by 6 bases and the J gene end by 5 bases; junction bases not matched to a gene: 2. Germline V lookup: CDR1 SNHLY, CDR2 FYNNEI. The CDR3 loop spans 12 amino acids. CDR3 DNA sequence: TGTGCCAGCAGGGGGGGGAAAGATACGCAGTATTTT. Protein product: CASRGGKDTQYF.

The rearrangement uses TRBV7-9 and TRBJ2-1; 15 bases align to TRBD2. The CDR3 loop spans 18 amino acids. Looked up from germline, CDR1 is SEHNR and CDR2 is FQNEAQ (reference sequence). Trimming at V came to 5 bases and at J to 7 bases, leaving 12 bases not matched to a gene. The CDR3 is CASSRGLAGGIHGNEQFF. The CDR3 nucleotides read TGTGCCAGCAGCCGGGGACTAGCGGGAGGCATACATGGGAATGAGCAGTTCTTC. The whole variable domain, remainder taken from reference TRBV7-9 and TRBJ2-1, is DTGVSQNPRHKITKRGQNVTFRCDPISEHNRLYWYRQTLGQGPEFLTYFQNEAQLEKSRLLSDRFSAERPKGSFSTLEIQRTEQGDSAMYLCASSRGLAGGIHGNEQFFGPGTRLTVL.

The V gene is TRBV6-6, the J gene TRBJ2-5, with 9 bases that match TRBD2. The germline V gene encodes CDR1 MNHNY and CDR2 SVGAGI (reference sequence). The V gene end was trimmed by 4 bases and the J gene end by 5 bases; junction bases not matched to a gene: 5. The CDR3 totals 14 residues. The CDR3 spells CASSSGLAAETQYF. The CDR3 DNA sequence: TGTGCCAGCAGTTCGGGACTAGCTGCGGAGACCCAGTACTTC.